These 2 T cell receptor beta chains were sequenced from one sample in a study of a mutant IDH1 vaccine in newly diagnosed glioma (dated by TCRdb to the early 2020s). What the time point label conveys for this sample: baseline, week 1 (first vaccination visit). The treatment or condition label of this sample denotes: pre-vaccination baseline after standard-of-care therapy. Library construction relied on the immunoSEQ multiplex PCR assay. Held by TCRdb, this immuneACCESS table contains in-frame sequences only and omits some clones. Under half of the omission traces to an unresolved V gene where checked; the cause of the rest is unknown. Present in this sample are tens of thousands of clones, 60% to 85% of which were seen just once. The ten largest account for approximately 1.8% of the sample. The input for sequencing was PBMCs, taken from a glioma patient treated with radiotherapy, temozolomide or both. The receptors were sampled from a woman in her forties with glioma.

This clone appeared a few times. A junction boundary mismatches the germline segment, possibly from a read error. The chain couples TRBV7-7 to TRBJ1-1; D ambiguous. The germline V gene encodes CDR1 SSHAT and CDR2 FNYEAQ (reference sequence). This CDR3 is 14 amino acids long. CDR3 nucleotides: TGTGCTAGCAGCCAGATAGACGGATACACTGAAGCTTTCTTT. Amino acid sequence: CASSQIDGYTEAFF.

The rearrangement uses TRBV25-1 and TRBJ2-7; D perhaps matches TRBD1 (6 bases). Trimming cost V 0 bases and J 3 bases, with 12 bases left between them. From germline, CDR1 is MGHDK and CDR2 SYGVNS. The CDR3 contains 15 residues. The CDR3 is CASSEYEGVLYEQYF. CDR3 DNA: TGTGCCAGCAGTGAATATGAGGGGGTCCTCTACGAGCAGTACTTC.